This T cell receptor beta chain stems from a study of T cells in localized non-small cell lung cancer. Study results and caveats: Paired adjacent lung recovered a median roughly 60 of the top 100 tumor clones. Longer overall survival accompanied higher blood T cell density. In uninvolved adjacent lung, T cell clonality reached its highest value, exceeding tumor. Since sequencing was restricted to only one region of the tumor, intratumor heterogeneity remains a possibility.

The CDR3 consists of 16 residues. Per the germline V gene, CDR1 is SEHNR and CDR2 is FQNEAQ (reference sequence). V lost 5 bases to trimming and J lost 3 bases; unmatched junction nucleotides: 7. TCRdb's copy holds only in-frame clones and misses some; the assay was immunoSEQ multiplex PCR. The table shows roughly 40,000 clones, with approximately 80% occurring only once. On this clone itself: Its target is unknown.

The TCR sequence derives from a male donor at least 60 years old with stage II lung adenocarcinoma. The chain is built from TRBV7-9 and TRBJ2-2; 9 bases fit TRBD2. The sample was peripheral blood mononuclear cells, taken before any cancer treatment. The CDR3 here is CASSPLTSGDTGELFF. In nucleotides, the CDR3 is TGTGCCAGCAGCCCTTTGACTAGCGGAGACACCGGGGAGCTGTTTTTT.